Below are 5 T cell receptor beta chains sequenced from a single sample in a study of blood T cell repertoires in COVID-19. TCRdb keeps only in-frame clones here, not all; method: immunoSEQ multiplex PCR. The sample yields some 230,000 clones, approximately 78% seen once. Sequencing was done on a sample of peripheral blood. Receptors were obtained from a woman over 75 with COVID-19, enrolled during active disease.

The chain links TRBV18 to TRBJ1-2, with a possible D match to TRBD1 (6 bases). Germline lookup yields CDR1 KGHSH and CDR2 LQKENI. The CDR3 runs 15 residues. V was pared by 2 bases and J by 3 bases, with 13 bases between. In DNA, the CDR3 is TGTGCCAGCTCACCAATGGGGGCCGCGGACTATGGCTACACCTTC. This translates into CASSPMGAADYGYTF.

V usage is TRBV4-1 and J usage is TRBJ1-4, with D possibly being TRBD1 (5 bases). CDR1 is MGHRA, CDR2 YSYEKL, per germline. The CDR3 has 15 residues. Trimming took off 1 base at V and 6 bases at J, with 12 bases between the two ends. CDR3 sequence reads: CASSQVWGGDEKLFF. CDR3 DNA sequence: TGCGCCAGCAGCCAAGTATGGGGGGGTGATGAAAAACTGTTTTTT.

The chain uses TRBV7-3 and TRBJ2-5; no clear D gene. The V end lost 6 bases, the J end lost 1 base, and 21 bases lay between the germline ends. The germline V gene has CDR1 SGHTA and CDR2 FQGTGA. This CDR3 region has 17 residues. The CDR3 spells CASSLSDFLGGQETQYF. DNA for the CDR3: TGTGCCAGCAGTCTATCTGACTTTCTAGGCGGCCAAGAGACCCAGTACTTC.

The gene calls are TRBV28 and TRBJ2-7, with 11 bases identical to TRBD2. V shed 7 bases and J 4 bases; nucleotides not matched to a gene: 9. This CDR3 has 15 residues. Germline values: CDR1 MDHEN, CDR2 SYDVKM. In DNA form, the CDR3 reads TGTGCCAGCACCCCTGGGACTAGCGGAAGATACGAGCAGTACTTC. Amino acid sequence: CASTPGTSGRYEQYF. The full variable domain, in which reference TRBV28 and TRBJ2-7 provide the parts outside the CDR3, is DVKVTQSSRYLVKRTGEKVFLECVQDMDHENMFWYRQDPGLGLRLIYFSYDVKMKEKGDIPEGYSVSREKKERFSLILESASTNQTSMYLCASTPGTSGRYEQYFGPGTRLTVT.

The V call is TRBV6-6, the J call TRBJ1-1, with no clear D. The CDR3 extends over 13 amino acids. With 4 bases removed from V and 1 base from J, the gap between germline ends came to 7 bases. Germline V lookup: CDR1 MNHNY, CDR2 SVGAGI (reference sequence). The CDR3 protein is CASSFYRNTEAFF. Written as DNA, the CDR3 is TGTGCCAGCAGTTTCTACAGGAACACTGAAGCTTTCTTT.